The present entry profiles one TCR beta chain with its context. Its target is unknown. Other nucleotide sequences in the sample specify the same CDR3. Germline loops: CDR1 SGHAT, CDR2 FQNNGV. V was clipped by 0 bases and J by 4 bases, with 4 bases between them. The CDR3 length is 12 residues. This sample was taken from a study of cytomegalovirus exposure and HLA in healthy donors. Findings and limits, study-wide: Certain indistinguishable V segments, among them TRBV6-2 and TRBV6-3, were excluded. CMV serostatus was the only recorded immune exposure for donors.

The PCR ran on 60 Vbeta and 13 Jbeta primers. Generated by immunoSEQ multiplex PCR, the TCRdb table keeps only in-frame clones and is missing some. The sample has 130,000 or so clones, around four fifths seen once; the top ten hold approximately 1.5%. The donors gave bone marrow, and they were healthy. This sequence was found in a female donor in good health and CMV-seronegative. V gene TRBV11-2 combines with J gene TRBJ2-7; D gene uncertain. The material sequenced was PBMCs. The CDR3 region is CASSLDRYEQYF. The CDR3 DNA sequence: TGTGCCAGCAGCTTAGACAGGTACGAGCAGTACTTC.